A single sample is the source of the 10 T cell receptor beta chains below, sequenced in a study of T cells expressing NK-cell markers. After re-calling the 5' RACE reads, TCRdb lists one entry per CDR3 protein, DNA absent. This table holds around 100,000 distinct CDR3 sequences. Material: blood T cells: a sorted CD56 or NKG2C T cell subset, CD4+ or CD8+ T cells, or bulk PBMC T cells (not recorded which). These TCRs come from a woman aged 18 to 75 in good health.

The V gene is TRBV20-1, the J gene TRBJ2-7; the D gene TCRdb calls, TRBD2, cannot be checked with no DNA. The CDR3 has 15 amino acids. From germline, CDR1 is DFQATT and CDR2 SNEGSKA (reference sequence). CDR3 sequence reads: CSASPLSGSFSEQYF.

The chain has TRBV30 and TRBJ2-2; the D call from TCRdb, TRBD1, cannot be confirmed without DNA. Germline V CDR1 and CDR2: GTSNPN, SVGIG (reference sequence). The CDR3 sequence is 13 residues long. The CDR3 loop reads CAWSVAGAGELFF.

The J gene is TRBJ2-7, the V gene TRBV6-5; the TRBD1 assignment by TCRdb is unverifiable without DNA. This CDR3 comprises 17 residues. CDR1 and CDR2 (germline): MNHEY, SVGAGI. CDR3 protein: CASSYPRGQVSSYEQYF.

The genes are TRBV20-1 and TRBJ2-1; absent DNA, TCRdb's TRBD1 call cannot be checked. Per germline, CDR1 DFQATT and CDR2 SNEGSKA (reference sequence). This CDR3 comprises 15 residues. This CDR3 reads CSARDRGSPYNEQFF.

The chain has TRBV6-5 and TRBJ1-2. The CDR3 loop spans 13 amino acids. In germline, CDR1 is MNHEY, CDR2 SVGAGI. The CDR3 protein is CASSYVSAEGYTF.

This chain joins TRBV5-4 and TRBJ2-7. Looked up from germline, CDR1 is SGHNT and CDR2 is YYREEE (reference sequence). CDR3 length: 15 amino acids. The CDR3: CASSLGHGSSYEQYF. Supplemented by reference TRBV5-4 and TRBJ2-7, the full variable domain reads ETGVTQSPTHLIKTRGQQVTLRCSSQSGHNTVSWYQQALGQGPQFIFQYYREEENGRGNFPPRFSGLQFPNYSSELNVNALELDDSALYLCASSLGHGSSYEQYFGPGTRLTVT.

The chain carries TRBV24-1 and TRBJ2-3; the D call from TCRdb, TRBD1, cannot be confirmed without DNA. This CDR3 has 14 amino acids. The germline CDR1 and CDR2 sequences are KGHDR and SFDVKD. CDR3 sequence reads: CATSDSGHIDTQYF.

This chain links TRBV4-2 with TRBJ1-4; the D call of TRBD1 rests on TCRdb alone, since no DNA is present to check it. Looked up from germline, CDR1 is LGHNA and CDR2 is YNFKEQ. This CDR3 spans 16 amino acids. CDR3 residues: CASSPSPGTGSEKLFF.

The chain joins TRBV6-2 or TRBV6-3 to TRBJ2-3; TCRdb picks TRBD1, but there is no DNA to check that call. CDR3 length equals 16 residues. In germline, CDR1 is MNHEY, CDR2 SVGEGT. CDR3 residues: CASSVSEAGATDTQYF.

The V call is TRBV19, the J call TRBJ2-1; the D call from TCRdb, TRBD1, cannot be confirmed without DNA. CDR1 is LNHDA and CDR2 is SQIVND in the germline V gene (reference sequence). This CDR3 spans 12 amino acids. CDR3 region: CASGAEGDEQFF.